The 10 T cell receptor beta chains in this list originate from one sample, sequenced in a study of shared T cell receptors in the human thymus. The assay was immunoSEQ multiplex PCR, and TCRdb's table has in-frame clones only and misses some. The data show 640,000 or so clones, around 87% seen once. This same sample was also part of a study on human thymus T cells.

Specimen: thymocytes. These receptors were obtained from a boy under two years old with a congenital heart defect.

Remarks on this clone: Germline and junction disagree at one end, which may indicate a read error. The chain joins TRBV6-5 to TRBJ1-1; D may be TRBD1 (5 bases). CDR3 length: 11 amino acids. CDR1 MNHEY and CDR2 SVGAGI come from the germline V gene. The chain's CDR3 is CASSCPDRILF. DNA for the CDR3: TGTGCCAGCAGTTGCCCTGACAGAATCTTGTTT.

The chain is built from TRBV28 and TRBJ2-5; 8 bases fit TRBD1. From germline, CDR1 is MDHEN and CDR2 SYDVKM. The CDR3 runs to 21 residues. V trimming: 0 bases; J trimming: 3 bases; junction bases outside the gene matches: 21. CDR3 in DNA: TGTGCCAGCAGTTTATGCAGGCCAGGACGTGGGACAGGTTTGATCAAAGAGACCCAGTACTTC. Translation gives CASSLCRPGRGTGLIKETQYF.

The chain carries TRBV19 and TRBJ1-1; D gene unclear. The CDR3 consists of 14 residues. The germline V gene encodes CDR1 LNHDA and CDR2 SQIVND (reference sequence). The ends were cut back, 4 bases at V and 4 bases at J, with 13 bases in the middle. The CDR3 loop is CASSTREGPTEAFF. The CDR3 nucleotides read TGTGCCAGTAGTACCCGGGAAGGGCCCACTGAAGCTTTCTTT.

The CDR3 reads CASSRRGQDYGYTF. The CDR3 DNA reads TGCGCCAGCAGCCGCCGGGGACAGGACTATGGCTACACCTTC. The chain uses TRBV4-3 and TRBJ1-2; 8 positions match TRBD1. The CDR3 is 14 amino acids. V dropped 4 bases and J dropped 3; count of bases not matched to a gene: 4. The germline V gene encodes CDR1 LGHNA and CDR2 YSLEER.

CDR3 in amino acids: CASSPLVTSETQYF. DNA for the CDR3: TGTGCCAGCTCACCATTGGTGACATCCGAGACCCAGTACTTC. This chain joins TRBV18 and TRBJ2-5, with no clear D. The germline CDR1 and CDR2 sequences are KGHSH and LQKENI. V lost 2 bases, J lost 5 bases, and 12 bases lay in between. The length of the CDR3 is 14 residues. The variable domain in full, completed from reference TRBV18 and TRBJ2-5, reads NAGVMQNPRHLVRRRGQEARLRCSPMKGHSHVYWYRQLPEEGLKFMVYLQKENIIDESGMPKERFSAEFPKEGPSILRIQQVVRGDSAAYFCASSPLVTSETQYFGPGTRLLVL.

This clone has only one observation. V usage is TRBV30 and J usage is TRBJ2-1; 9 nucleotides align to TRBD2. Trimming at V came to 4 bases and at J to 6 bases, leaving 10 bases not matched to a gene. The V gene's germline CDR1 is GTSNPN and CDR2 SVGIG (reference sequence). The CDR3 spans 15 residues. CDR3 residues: CAWIEWSGGTNEQFF. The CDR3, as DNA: TGTGCCTGGATTGAGTGGAGCGGGGGGACCAATGAGCAGTTCTTC.

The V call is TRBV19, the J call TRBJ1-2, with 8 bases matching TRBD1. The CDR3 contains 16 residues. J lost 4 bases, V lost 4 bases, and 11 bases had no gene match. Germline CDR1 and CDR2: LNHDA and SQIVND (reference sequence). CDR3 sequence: CASSKRTDRECYGYTF. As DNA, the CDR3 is TGTGCCAGTAGTAAACGGACGGACAGGGAATGCTATGGCTACACCTTC.

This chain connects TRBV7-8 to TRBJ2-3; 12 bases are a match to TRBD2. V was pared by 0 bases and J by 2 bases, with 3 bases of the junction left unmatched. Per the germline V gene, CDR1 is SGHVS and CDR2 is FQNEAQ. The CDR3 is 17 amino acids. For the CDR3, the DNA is TGTGCCAGCAGCTTAGCACTAGCGGGAGGACTCACAGATACGCAGTATTTT. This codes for CASSLALAGGLTDTQYF.

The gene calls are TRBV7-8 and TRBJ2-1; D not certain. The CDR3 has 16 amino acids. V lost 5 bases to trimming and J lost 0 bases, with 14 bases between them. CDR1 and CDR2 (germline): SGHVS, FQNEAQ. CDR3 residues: CASSPRQASSYNEQFF. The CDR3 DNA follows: TGTGCCAGCAGCCCCCGCCAGGCCAGCTCCTACAATGAGCAGTTCTTC. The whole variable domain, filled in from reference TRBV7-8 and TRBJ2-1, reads GAGVSQSPRYKVAKRGQDVALRCDPISGHVSLFWYQQALGQGPEFLTYFQNEAQLDKSGLPSDRFFAERPEGSVSTLKIQRTQQEDSAVYLCASSPRQASSYNEQFFGPGTRLTVL.

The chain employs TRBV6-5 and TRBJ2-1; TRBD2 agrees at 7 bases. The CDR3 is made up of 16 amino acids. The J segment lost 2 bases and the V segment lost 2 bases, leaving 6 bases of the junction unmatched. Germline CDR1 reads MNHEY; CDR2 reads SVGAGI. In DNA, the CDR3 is TGTGCCAGCAGTTACGGGTCCCTAGCGGCCTACAATGAGCAGTTCTTC. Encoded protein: CASSYGSLAAYNEQFF.